The T cell receptor beta chain under discussion was sequenced for a study of OX40 agonist ivuxolimab in advanced cancers. Context from the whole study: Ivuxolimab was a fully human IgG2 agonistic monoclonal antibody targeting the costimulatory receptor OX40 (CD134). Intravenous ivuxolimab was administered to patients every 2 weeks at six dose levels: 0.01, 0.1, 0.3, 1.5, 3 and 10 mg/kg. Among the approximately 50 dose-escalation patients, some 19 had hepatocellular carcinoma, roughly 15 melanoma, 9 renal cell carcinoma and 9 head and neck cancer. A male proportion of roughly 80% and a mean age of 60 years, ranging from about 23 to 90, were recorded for the dose-escalation cohort. Patients were allowed to have had prior anti-PD-1, anti-PD-L1 or anti-CTLA-4 therapy, and around 43% of the dose-escalation patients had been treated with checkpoint inhibitors. Three dose-escalation patients achieved partial responses, one with hepatocellular carcinoma and two with cutaneous melanoma. The point of sequencing TCRbeta in the periphery was to test whether ivuxolimab changed TCR sequence diversity and drove clonal T-cell expansion. The paper covers the monotherapy dose-escalation part of the phase I ivuxolimab trial, which included N = 52 patients.

The CDR3 has 15 amino acids, counting the end cysteine and phenylalanine. Of all the DNA, just the CDR3 is kept, 45 bases in frame from base 1. From a lookup of the germline V gene, CDR1 and CDR2 are SGHRS and YFSETQ. Here V drops 5 bases and J drops 5 bases, and the junction holds 10 bases not matched to any gene. Genomic DNA was extracted from sorted cells for sequencing of the TCRbeta CDR3 region. The immunoSEQ Assay was used to sequence the TCRbeta CDR3 regions. What TCRdb holds here is the immuneACCESS table cut down to in-frame rearrangements. Part of the clones is not present; checked against another copy, under half of the missing clones reflect an unresolved V gene, and the others are unexplained. The sample table lists tens of thousands of clones, roughly nine tenths of them with a count of one. The top ten hold 1.1% of the sample. To note about this clone: Its antigen specificity is not known. The record has no base qualities; no much larger clone is one base away.

Findings and caveats that apply to the study as a whole: In the 0.1-3.0 mg/kg groups, partial responders had among the lowest normalized peripheral clonal expansion, particularly in CD8+ T cells. Low levels of normalized T-cell clonal expansion were also shown by some nonresponding patients. At doses from 0.1 to 3.0 mg/kg, clonal expansion was seen in both CD4+ and CD8+ blood T cells between baseline and week 6. The antigen specificity of the peripheral T cells that underwent clonal expansion was not determined. On average, CD8+ T cells showed more expanded clones than CD4+ T cells after ivuxolimab.

The trial excluded patients who had a history of autoimmune disease or who were on systemic immunosuppression. Peripheral blood for TCR sequencing was collected from all dose cohorts at baseline, on cycle 4 day 1, and on cycle 7 day 1. The samples were taken from a phase I, first-in-human, multicenter, open-label dose-escalation trial of ivuxolimab. Adults with locally advanced or metastatic head and neck squamous cell, hepatocellular, melanoma or renal cell carcinoma were enrolled in the trial. Before TCR sequencing, CD4+ T cells and CD8+ T cells were sorted from peripheral blood as separate populations.

The source is an adult with an advanced solid tumor such as melanoma, head and neck, liver or kidney cancer. The chain uses TRBV5-1 and TRBJ2-5; TRBD2 fits 9 bases in the junction. The material sequenced was CD4+ or CD8+ T cells sorted from blood, taken in a trial of the OX40 agonist ivuxolimab. The DNA is as follows: TGCGCCAGCAGTCCTAGCGGGACCTTCCAGGAGACCCAGTACTTC. The encoded protein is CASSPSGTFQETQYF.